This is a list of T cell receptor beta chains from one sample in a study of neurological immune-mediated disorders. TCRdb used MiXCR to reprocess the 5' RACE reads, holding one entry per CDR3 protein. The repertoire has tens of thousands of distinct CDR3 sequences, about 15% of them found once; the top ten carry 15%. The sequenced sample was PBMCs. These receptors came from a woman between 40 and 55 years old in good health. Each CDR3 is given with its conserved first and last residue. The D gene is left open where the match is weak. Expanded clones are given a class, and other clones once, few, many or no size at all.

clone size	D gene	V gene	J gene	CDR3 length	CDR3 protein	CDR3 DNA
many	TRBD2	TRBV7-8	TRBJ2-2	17	CASSPRLAGENTGELFF	TGTGCCAGCAGCCCGCGACTAGCGGGGGAAAACACCGGGGAGCTGTTTTTT
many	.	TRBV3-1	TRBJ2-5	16	CASSQDRGKGQETQYF	TGTGCCAGCAGCCAAGATCGCGGGAAGGGTCAAGAGACCCAGTACTTC
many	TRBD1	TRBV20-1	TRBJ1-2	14	CSARKEQGTAGYTF	TGCAGTGCTAGAAAAGAACAGGGGACGGCGGGCTACACCTTC
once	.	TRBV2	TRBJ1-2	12	CASSEPRRGYTF	TGTGCCAGCAGTGAGCCCCGGAGAGGCTACACCTTC
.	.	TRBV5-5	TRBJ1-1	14	CASSLSSLNTEAFF	TGTGCCAGCAGCTTGAGCTCACTCAATACTGAAGCTTTCTTT
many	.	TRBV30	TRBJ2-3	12	CAWTMGTDTQYF	TGTGCCTGGACGATGGGCACAGATACGCAGTATTTT
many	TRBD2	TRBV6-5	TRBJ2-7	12	CASSQTSDEQYF	TGTGCCAGCAGCCAGACTAGCGACGAGCAGTACTTC
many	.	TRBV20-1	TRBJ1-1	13	CSAPGPRRTEAFF	TGCAGTGCCCCCGGACCGAGGCGCACTGAAGCTTTCTTT
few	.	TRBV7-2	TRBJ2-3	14	CASSLVLLTDTQYF	TGTGCCAGCAGCTTAGTGCTCTTAACAGATACGCAGTATTTT
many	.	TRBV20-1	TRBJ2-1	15	CSAGHSFGPYNEQFF	TGCAGTGCTGGCCACAGCTTTGGACCCTACAATGAGCAGTTCTTC
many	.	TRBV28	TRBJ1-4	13	CASSFRSGEKLFF	TGTGCCAGCAGTTTCCGGTCGGGTGAAAAACTGTTTTTT
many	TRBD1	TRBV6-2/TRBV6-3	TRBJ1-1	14	CASSYPPGQGGAFF	TGTGCCAGCAGTTACCCCCCGGGACAGGGGGGAGCTTTCTTT
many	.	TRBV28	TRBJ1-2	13	CASKAGAIYGYTF	TGTGCCAGCAAAGCCGGGGCTATCTATGGCTACACCTTC
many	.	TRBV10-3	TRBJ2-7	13	CAIASGSSYEQYF	TGTGCCATCGCTTCGGGGAGCTCCTACGAGCAGTACTTC
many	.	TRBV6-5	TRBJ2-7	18	CASSYAPPGTETDYEQYF	TGTGCCAGCAGTTATGCCCCCCCGGGAACCGAAACCGACTACGAGCAGTACTTC
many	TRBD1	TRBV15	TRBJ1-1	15	CATSSPGQANTEAFF	TGTGCCACCAGCAGTCCGGGACAGGCGAACACTGAAGCTTTCTTT
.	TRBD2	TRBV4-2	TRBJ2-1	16	CASSQEPPAGENEQFF	TGTGCCAGCAGCCAAGAACCCCCAGCGGGGGAAAATGAGCAGTTCTTC
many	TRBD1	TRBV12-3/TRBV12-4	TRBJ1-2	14	CASSRDRGQYGYTF	TGTGCCAGCAGCCGCGACAGGGGGCAGTATGGCTACACCTTC
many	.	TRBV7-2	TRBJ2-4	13	CASSQASLNIQYF	TGTGCCAGCAGCCAAGCCTCCCTAAACATTCAGTACTTC
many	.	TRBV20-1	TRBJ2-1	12	CSAREGQPNMFF	TGCAGTGCTAGAGAAGGACAGCCAAACATGTTCTTC
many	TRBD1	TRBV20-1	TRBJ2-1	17	CSARRGILLQGNNEQFF	TGCAGTGCTAGAAGGGGGATTCTTTTACAGGGGAACAATGAGCAGTTCTTC
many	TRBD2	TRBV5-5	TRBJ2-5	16	CASSLVIAGAQETQYF	TGTGCCAGCAGCTTGGTAATAGCGGGGGCCCAAGAGACCCAGTACTTC
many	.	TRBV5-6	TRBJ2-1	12	CASSTTNNEQFF	TGTGCCAGCAGCACGACAAACAATGAGCAGTTCTTC
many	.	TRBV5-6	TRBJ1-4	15	CASSKKGGSNEKLFF	TGTGCCAGCAGCAAGAAGGGAGGTTCTAATGAAAAACTGTTTTTT
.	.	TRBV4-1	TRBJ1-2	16	CASSQDLIEQSYGYTF	TGCGCCAGCAGCCAAGATTTGATCGAACAAAGCTATGGCTACACCTTC
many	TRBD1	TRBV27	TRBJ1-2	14	CASSFRTGSYGYTF	TGTGCCAGCAGTTTCCGGACAGGGAGCTATGGCTACACCTTC
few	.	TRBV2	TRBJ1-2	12	CASLGGDYGYTF	TGTGCCAGCTTGGGGGGTGACTATGGCTACACCTTC
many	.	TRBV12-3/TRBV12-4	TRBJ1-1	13	CASSYRHNTEAFF	TGTGCCAGCAGTTACCGACACAACACTGAAGCTTTCTTT
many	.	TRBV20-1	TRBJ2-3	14	CSALSGPGTDTQYF	TGCAGTGCTCTTAGCGGACCTGGAACAGATACGCAGTATTTT
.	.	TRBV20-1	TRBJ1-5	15	CSAREDTYSNQPQHF	TGCAGTGCTAGGGAGGACACCTATAGCAATCAGCCCCAGCATTTT
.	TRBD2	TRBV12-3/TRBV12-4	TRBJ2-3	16	CASSLGLADYTDTQYF	TGTGCCAGCAGTTTAGGACTAGCGGACTACACAGATACGCAGTATTTT
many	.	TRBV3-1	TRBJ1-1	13	CASSQVGNTEAFF	TGTGCCAGCAGCCAAGTGGGGAACACTGAAGCTTTCTTT
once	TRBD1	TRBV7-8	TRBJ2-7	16	CASSPLPTGGSYEQYF	TGTGCCAGCAGCCCCCTCCCCACAGGGGGGTCCTACGAGCAGTACTTC
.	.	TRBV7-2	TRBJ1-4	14	CASSRDSVDEKLFF	TGTGCCAGCAGCCGAGACAGCGTTGACGAAAAACTGTTTTTT
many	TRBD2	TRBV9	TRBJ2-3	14	CASTPGGGADTQYF	TGTGCCAGCACCCCGGGGGGGGGCGCGGATACGCAGTATTTT
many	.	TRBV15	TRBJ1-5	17	CATSNEPLIDGNQPQHF	TGTGCCACCAGCAACGAGCCGTTAATCGATGGCAATCAGCCCCAGCATTTT
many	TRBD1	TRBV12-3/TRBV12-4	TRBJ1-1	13	CASSFLQGVVAFF	TGTGCCAGCAGTTTTCTACAGGGGGTTGTAGCTTTCTTT
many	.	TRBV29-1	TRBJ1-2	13	CSVGDTGYYGYTF	TGCAGCGTCGGGGACACCGGATACTATGGCTACACCTTC
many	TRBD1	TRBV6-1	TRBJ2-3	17	CASSSRPGQGRADTQYF	TGTGCCAGCAGTTCACGGCCGGGACAGGGGAGGGCAGATACGCAGTATTTT
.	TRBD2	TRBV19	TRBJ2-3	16	CASSWTSGGRTDTQYF	TGTGCCAGTTCCTGGACTAGCGGGGGTCGCACAGATACGCAGTATTTT
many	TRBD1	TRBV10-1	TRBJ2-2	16	CASSEFGQVVTGELFF	TGCGCCAGCAGTGAATTCGGACAGGTGGTCACCGGGGAGCTGTTTTTT
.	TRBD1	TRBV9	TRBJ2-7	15	CASSGTGTGGYEQYF	TGTGCCAGCAGCGGAACCGGGACAGGGGGCTACGAGCAGTACTTC
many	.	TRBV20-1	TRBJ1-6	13	CSARQSENSPLHF	TGCAGTGCTAGGCAGTCCGAGAATTCACCCCTCCACTTT
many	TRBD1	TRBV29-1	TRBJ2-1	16	CSVVRRDRVSYNEQFF	TGCAGCGTTGTTCGGAGGGACAGGGTCTCCTACAATGAGCAGTTCTTC
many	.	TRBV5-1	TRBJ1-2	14	CASSLANNGYGYTF	TGCGCCAGCAGCTTGGCAAATAACGGCTATGGCTACACCTTC
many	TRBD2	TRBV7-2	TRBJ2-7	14	CASSGIAGPYEQYF	TGTGCCAGCAGCGGGATAGCGGGACCCTACGAGCAGTACTTC
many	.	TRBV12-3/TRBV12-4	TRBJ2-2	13	CASSLMETGELFF	TGTGCCAGCAGTTTGATGGAGACCGGGGAGCTGTTTTTT
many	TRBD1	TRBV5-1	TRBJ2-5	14	CASSIRDREETQYF	TGCGCCAGCAGCATCCGGGACAGGGAAGAGACCCAGTACTTC
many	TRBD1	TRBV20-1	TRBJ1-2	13	CSANPPGTDGYTF	TGCAGTGCTAACCCCCCCGGGACAGATGGCTACACCTTC
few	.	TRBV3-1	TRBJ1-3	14	CASSQVRSGNTIYF	TGTGCCAGCAGCCAAGTACGCTCTGGAAACACCATATATTTT
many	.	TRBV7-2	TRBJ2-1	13	CASSLGVGYEQFF	TGTGCCAGCAGCTTAGGTGTCGGCTATGAGCAGTTCTTC